This is a list of T cell receptor beta chains from one sample in a study of cytomegalovirus exposure and HLA in healthy donors. Clones were read by immunoSEQ multiplex PCR, and TCRdb kept only the in-frame ones, dropping some. The sample holds fewer than 200,000 clones, more than 80% seen once. Sequences were obtained from PBMCs. These receptors originate from a woman aged 50 to 60 in good health and CMV-seronegative. Each CDR3 is given with its conserved first and last residue. Fields, in order: clone size, V gene, CDR3 length, J gene, D gene, CDR3 DNA, CDR3 protein. The D gene is left open where the match is weak. Some rows mark clone size as missing; the rest say once, few, many or name a class of expanded clone.

.	TRBV7-2	18	TRBJ2-3	TRBD2	TGTGCCAGCAGCTTAGCCCGCTCACTAGCGGGAGACACAGATACGCAGTATTTT	CASSLARSLAGDTDTQYF
.	TRBV7-3	16	TRBJ1-1	.	TGTGCCAGCAGCCTGACCGCGAGAGGGAAGGACACTGAAGCTTTCTTT	CASSLTARGKDTEAFF
.	TRBV5-1	15	TRBJ2-2	TRBD2	TGCGCCAGCAGACGGACTAGCGCGAACACCGGGGAGCTGTTTTTT	CASRRTSANTGELFF
.	TRBV5-8	14	TRBJ1-1	.	TGTGCCAGCAGCTTGGCTGCGGCGAACACTGAAGCTTTCTTT	CASSLAAANTEAFF
.	TRBV7-9	13	TRBJ2-5	.	TGTGCCAGCAGCCCCAGGGGCGAGGAGACCCAGTACTTC	CASSPRGEETQYF
.	TRBV5-4	15	TRBJ2-7	.	TGTGCCAGCAGCTTGGGAGTGACAGAGTCCTACGAGCAGTACTTC	CASSLGVTESYEQYF
.	TRBV7-2	15	TRBJ2-7	TRBD2	TGTGCCAGCAGCTTAGTTGCGGGGGGGACCTACGAGCAGTACTTC	CASSLVAGGTYEQYF
.	TRBV12-1	17	TRBJ1-5	.	TGTGCCAGCAGCTTACCGACAGTTAGATATAGCAATCAGCCCCAGCATTTT	CASSLPTVRYSNQPQHF
few	TRBV6-6	16	TRBJ2-1	TRBD1	TGTGCCAGCAGTTCGGAACCCGGGACAGGGGACAATGAGCAGTTCTTC	CASSSEPGTGDNEQFF
.	TRBV7-2	15	TRBJ1-2	TRBD1	TGTGCCAGCAGTGATCCCGGGGACAGCCTAGATGGCTACACCTTC	CASSDPGDSLDGYTF
.	TRBV7-9	15	TRBJ2-3	TRBD2	TGTTCCAGCATCTTGGGGGGGGTGGGAACAGATACGCAGTATTTT	CSSILGGVGTDTQYF
.	TRBV5-8	12	TRBJ1-1	TRBD1	TGTGCCAGCAGCTTGCAGGGGGTTTCAGCTTTCTTT	CASSLQGVSAFF
.	TRBV5-4	16	TRBJ2-7	.	TGTGCCAGCAGCCAACCCTCCCGGAGGAGCGACTACGAGCAGTACTTC	CASSQPSRRSDYEQYF
.	TRBV11-2	14	TRBJ1-3	.	TGTGCCAGCGGACAGACAGACTCTGGAAACACCATATATTTT	CASGQTDSGNTIYF
.	TRBV28	14	TRBJ2-4	TRBD2	TGTGCCAGCAGAAGTAGCGGGAGCGGGAACATTCAGTACTTC	CASRSSGSGNIQYF
.	TRBV19	18	TRBJ2-6	.	TGTGCCAGTAGTTATGTAGCAGCCCTGAGCTCTGGGGCCAACGTCCTGACTTTC	CASSYVAALSSGANVLTF
.	TRBV12-2	17	TRBJ2-3	.	TGTGCAAGTCGCTTAGAGTCCCCGCGGGGGCACACAGATACGCAGTATTTT	CASRLESPRGHTDTQYF
few	TRBV4-3	19	TRBJ1-6	.	TGCGCCAGCAGCCTAACCATTACAGGGTCGGGTACGTATAATTCACCCCTCCACTTT	CASSLTITGSGTYNSPLHF
.	TRBV5-4	17	TRBJ2-1	TRBD2	TGTGCCAGCAGCCCGACTAGCGGGAGGGCCCAGGTTAATGAGCAGTTCTTC	CASSPTSGRAQVNEQFF
few	TRBV5-4	15	TRBJ2-1	TRBD2	TGTGCCAGCAGCTTAAGCGGGAGCTCCTACAATGAGCAGTTCTTC	CASSLSGSSYNEQFF
.	TRBV7-6	13	TRBJ2-3	.	TGTGCCAGCAGCTTAGAGCGCGCAGATACGCAGTATTTT	CASSLERADTQYF
.	TRBV11-2	14	TRBJ2-2	.	TGTGCCAGCAGCCCTCTAATCAGGACCGGGGAGCTGTTTTTT	CASSPLIRTGELFF
.	TRBV28	12	TRBJ1-1	.	TGTGCCAGCAAGGTCTGGGAGGGTGAAGCTTTCTTT	CASKVWEGEAFF
.	TRBV6-5	14	TRBJ1-2	TRBD1	TGTGCCAGCAGCCCCCGACAGGGACGGTATGGCTACACCTTC	CASSPRQGRYGYTF
once	TRBV5-1	15	TRBJ2-1	TRBD1	TGCGCCAGCAGCTGGAAGGGGGCCTCCTACAATGAGCAGTTCTTC	CASSWKGASYNEQFF
.	TRBV9	12	TRBJ1-2	.	TGTGCCAGCAGTCTAGATAACTATGGCTACACCTTC	CASSLDNYGYTF
.	TRBV7-9	14	TRBJ2-3	TRBD2	TGTTCCAGCAGCTCTAGCGGTAGCACAGATACGCAGTATTTT	CSSSSSGSTDTQYF
.	TRBV27	14	TRBJ2-3	.	TGTGCCAGCAGTTTATCATCGTCGGGGGATACGCAGTATTTT	CASSLSSSGDTQYF
.	TRBV5-1	15	TRBJ2-7	TRBD1	TGCGCCAGCAGCTTCGGGACAGGGGGCGAGTACGAGCAGTACTTC	CASSFGTGGEYEQYF
.	TRBV10-3	14	TRBJ1-5	TRBD1	TGTGCCATCAGCGCGACAGGGGATTATCAGCCCCAGCATTTT	CAISATGDYQPQHF
.	TRBV4-3	15	TRBJ2-7	.	TGCGCCAGCAGCCAAGACCTGCGACAGGGAGGCGAGCAGTACTTC	CASSQDLRQGGEQYF
.	TRBV4-1	15	TRBJ1-2	TRBD1	TGCGCCAGCAGCCGCCCGACAGGGGCAGGCTATGGCTACACCTTC	CASSRPTGAGYGYTF
.	TRBV19	16	TRBJ1-2	.	TGTGCCAGTAGTATGCAAAGGGCCCGGCAGGGCTATGGCTACACCTTC	CASSMQRARQGYGYTF
.	TRBV28	15	TRBJ2-7	TRBD1	TGTGCCAGCAGTGCGCCGGGACAGGGCCCCTACGAGCAGTACTTC	CASSAPGQGPYEQYF